This section outlines one TCR beta chain sequence together with its context. This sample is drawn from a study of blood T cell repertoires in COVID-19. At the level of the study: Sites across the United States, Italy and Spain contributed samples from acute and convalescent COVID-19.

Each exposed participant met a COVID-19 case in the 2 weeks preceding study entry. In the original analysis: Amplifying reference gene primers gave estimates of nucleated cell counts. Using immunoSEQ multiplex PCR, the repertoire was profiled, and TCRdb retains in-frame clones only, with some absent. That table is the source of V, J and clone size, and D and trimming were worked out from the DNA. The table lists hundreds of thousands of clones, roughly four fifths of them singletons. The TCR sequence derives from a man aged 35 to 55 who had been exposed to COVID-19. Specimen: PBMCs or T cells enriched from blood (not recorded which).

CDR3: CASSFSLAGGLDEQFF. For the CDR3, the DNA is TGTGCCAGCAGCTTCTCTCTAGCGGGAGGGTTAGATGAGCAGTTCTTC. The rearrangement uses TRBV7-2 and TRBJ2-1, with 12 bases identical to TRBD2. CDR1 is SGHTA and CDR2 is FQGNSA in the germline V gene. The CDR3 contains 16 residues. J lost 8 bases, V lost 3 bases, and 8 bases had no gene match.